This T cell receptor (beta chain) derives from a study of blood T cell repertoires in COVID-19. Assay: immunoSEQ multiplex PCR; the TCRdb copy retains only in-frame clones and omits some. Of approximately 470,000 clones listed, roughly nine tenths are singletons. The germline gives CDR1 SQVTM, CDR2 ANQGSEA. The CDR3 runs 14 residues. Trimming took 6 bases from V and 2 from J; bases not matched to a gene: 10. The sample holds a few counts of this clone. The V gene is TRBV29-1, the J gene TRBJ2-7; 7 nucleotides match TRBD1. This receptor was taken from a woman aged 18 to 35 who had recovered from COVID-19. Sequenced: PBMCs or T cells enriched from blood (not recorded which). CDR3 DNA: TGCAGCGTCATACCCGGGACAGAGGCCTACGAGCAGTACTTC. Translation: CSVIPGTEAYEQYF.